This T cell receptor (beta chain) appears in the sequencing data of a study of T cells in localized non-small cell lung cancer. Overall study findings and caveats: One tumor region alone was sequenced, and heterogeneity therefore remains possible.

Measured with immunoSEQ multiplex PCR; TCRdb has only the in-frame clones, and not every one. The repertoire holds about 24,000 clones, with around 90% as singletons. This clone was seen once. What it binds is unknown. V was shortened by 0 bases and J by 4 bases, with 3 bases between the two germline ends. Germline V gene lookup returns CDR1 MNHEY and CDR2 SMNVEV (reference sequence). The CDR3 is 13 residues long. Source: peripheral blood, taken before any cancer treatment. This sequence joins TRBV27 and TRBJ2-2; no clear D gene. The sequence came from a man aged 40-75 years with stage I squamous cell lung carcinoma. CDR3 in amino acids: CASSLSVTGELFF. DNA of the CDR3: TGTGCCAGCAGTTTATCGGTCACCGGGGAGCTGTTTTTT.